These 29 T cell receptor beta chains were sequenced from one sample in a study of CD8 T cells in Susac syndrome (dated 2019 in TCRdb). Receptor libraries were prepared by the immunoSEQ multiplex PCR assay. RNA was extracted using the RNeasy kit, and about 0.45 to 1 microgram was reverse transcribed with random hexamers. The raw public reads went through TCRdb reprocessing: fastp at Q25, MiXCR clone calling, in-frame beta chains kept. Rows merge per CDR3 protein into single entries with the most common DNA and genes. This sample has 200,000 to 300,000 distinct CDR3 sequences in its table, and around 96% of those were observed once. The top ten constitute about 0.1% of the sample. Sequences were obtained from CD4+ T cells from PBMCs. The receptors were sampled from a human donor with Susac syndrome.

The chain carries TRBV19 and TRBJ2-7; D gene unclear. V was cut by 3 bases and J by 2 bases, with 11 bases left in between. The CDR3 extends over 14 amino acids. Per the germline V gene, CDR1 is LNHDA and CDR2 is SQIVND (reference sequence). The CDR3 nucleotides are TGTGCCAGTAGTATGAGCCCGGCCACCTACGAGCAGTACTTC. It yields the protein CASSMSPATYEQYF.

This chain links TRBV6-5 with TRBJ2-3; no reliable D call. This CDR3 has 15 amino acids. Looked up from germline, CDR1 is MNHEY and CDR2 is SVGAGI. V was pared by 2 bases and J by 0 bases, with 9 bases between. Here the CDR3 reads CASSYMRPSTDTQYF. In DNA form, the CDR3 reads TGTGCCAGCAGTTACATGCGGCCCAGCACAGATACGCAGTATTTT.

The rearrangement joins TRBV20-1 to TRBJ1-5; D is undetermined. Deletions cut 2 bases from V and 0 bases from J, with 8 bases between. The germline CDR1 and CDR2 sequences are DFQATT and SNEGSKA (reference sequence). CDR3 length: 14 residues. The CDR3 spells CSARPTASNQPQHF. Here the CDR3 DNA reads TGCAGTGCTAGACCAACAGCTAGCAATCAGCCCCAGCATTTT.

About this clonotype: The germline gene is not matched at one end of the junction; a read error may be the cause. This rearrangement joins TRBV7-3 to TRBJ2-1; TRBD2 aligns across 9 bases. The CDR3 totals 13 residues. Germline values: CDR1 SGHTA, CDR2 FQGTGA. CDR3 nucleotides: TGTGCCAGCAGCTTAAGGCCTAGCGGGACCCCCGCCTTC. Amino acids: CASSLRPSGTPAF.

This clonotype was observed a single time. In DNA form, the CDR3 reads TGTGCCAGCAGCCAAGACAGCGAGCAGTACTTC. Translating it yields CASSQDSEQYF. The J gene is TRBJ2-7, the V gene TRBV3-1; D unresolved. V was trimmed by 0 bases and J by 6 bases, leaving 3 bases between them. Looked up from germline, CDR1 is LGHDT and CDR2 is YNNKEL (reference sequence). The CDR3 sequence is 11 residues long.

CDR3 nucleotides: TGTGCCAGCAGCCAAGGCGGGAGGGCCCCCAAAAACATTCAGTACTTC. Translating it yields CASSQGGRAPKNIQYF. This rearrangement joins TRBV3-1 to TRBJ2-4; 9 nucleotides match TRBD2. CDR3 length: 16 residues. Germline lookup yields CDR1 LGHDT and CDR2 YNNKEL (reference sequence). With 1 base clipped from V and 2 bases from J, the junction kept 3 bases outside the gene matches. The full variable domain, with the rest looked up from reference TRBV3-1 and TRBJ2-4, is DTAVSQTPKYLVTQMGNDKSIKCEQNLGHDTMYWYKQDSKKFLKIMFSYNNKELIINETVPNRFSPKSPDKAHLNLHINSLELGDSAVYFCASSQGGRAPKNIQYFGAGTRLSVL.

This clonotype was recorded only once. The rearrangement uses TRBV29-1 and TRBJ1-1; D remains ambiguous. Deletions cut 2 bases from V and 1 base from J, with 11 bases between. This CDR3 comprises 14 residues. From germline, CDR1 is SQVTM and CDR2 ANQGSEA. The CDR3: CSVENLGRNTEAFF. The CDR3 bases are TGCAGCGTTGAAAATTTAGGAAGGAACACTGAAGCTTTCTTT.

V is TRBV20-1 and J is TRBJ2-1; the D gene is possibly TRBD2 (6 bases). The CDR3 contains 13 residues. In germline, CDR1 is DFQATT, CDR2 SNEGSKA (reference sequence). The germline V and J ends were trimmed by 6 bases and 0 bases, with 9 bases remaining between them. The CDR3: CSANSGSYNEQFF. CDR3 nucleotides: TGCAGTGCAAATAGCGGCTCCTACAATGAGCAGTTCTTC.

The V and J genes are TRBV7-2 and TRBJ2-2, with 10 bases identical to TRBD1. Germline V gives CDR1 SGHTA, CDR2 FQGNSA. The trim removed 3 bases at V and 3 bases at J, leaving 1 base unmatched. The CDR3 spans 15 residues. The CDR3 loop is CASSLGTGDTGELFF. The CDR3 DNA reads as TGTGCCAGCAGCTTGGGGACAGGGGACACCGGGGAGCTGTTTTTT. Based on the CDR3 plus reference TRBV7-2 and TRBJ2-2, the full variable domain is GAGVSQSPSNKVTEKGKDVELRCDPISGHTALYWYRQSLGQGLEFLIYFQGNSAPDKSGLPSDRFSAERTGGSVSTLTIQRTQQEDSAVYLCASSLGTGDTGELFFGEGSRLTVL.

The chain uses TRBV14 and TRBJ2-7; no definite D call. The CDR3 length is 13 residues. The germline V gene encodes CDR1 SGHDN and CDR2 FVKESK. V was trimmed by 1 base and J by 7 bases, leaving 11 bases between them. CDR3 loop: CASSQVVGWEQYF. The CDR3 bases are TGTGCCAGCAGCCAAGTTGTGGGATGGGAGCAGTACTTC.

This chain connects TRBV20-1 to TRBJ2-5; D gene ambiguous. Germline V gene sequence: CDR1 DFQATT, CDR2 SNEGSKA (reference sequence). This CDR3 is built from 11 residues. V lost 8 bases and J 5 bases, leaving 12 bases between the germline ends. Here the CDR3 reads CSLNPQETQYF. The CDR3 nucleotides are TGCAGTCTTAATCCCCAGGAGACCCAGTACTTC.

This chain links TRBV30 with TRBJ2-1; no reliable D call. Trimming removed 4 bases at V and 4 bases at J, with 11 bases between. CDR3 length: 13 amino acids. Germline CDR1 reads GTSNPN; CDR2 reads SVGIG (reference sequence). CDR3: CAWTENLYNEQFF. As DNA, the CDR3 is TGTGCCTGGACAGAGAACCTGTACAATGAGCAGTTCTTC.

J is TRBJ2-7 and V is TRBV6-6; D might be TRBD2 (7 bases). This CDR3 is built from 14 residues. The V end was cut by 6 bases, the J end by 2 bases, with 14 bases between. Germline V gene sequence: CDR1 MNHNY, CDR2 SVGAGI (reference sequence). This CDR3 reads CASRKGGGAYEQYF. In DNA, the CDR3 is TGTGCCAGCAGAAAGGGGGGAGGGGCCTACGAGCAGTACTTC.

This clonotype came up once. The chain employs TRBV30 and TRBJ2-3; maybe TRBD2 (5 bases). Per the germline V gene, CDR1 is GTSNPN and CDR2 is SVGIG (reference sequence). The V and J ends lost 2 bases and 9 bases respectively, with 15 bases between them. The CDR3 extends over 13 amino acids. The CDR3 DNA reads TGTGCCTGGAGTACGGGTGGACTTAGAACGCAGTATTTT. Its protein is CAWSTGGLRTQYF.

The chain employs TRBV12-3 or TRBV12-4 and TRBJ2-6; D is ambiguous. V lost 6 bases to trimming and J lost 0 bases, with 15 bases between them. The CDR3 totals 17 residues. The CDR3 reads CASSSPLGFSGANVLTF. The CDR3 bases are TGTGCCAGCAGCTCGCCCCTCGGGTTCTCTGGGGCCAACGTCCTGACTTTC.

This chain links TRBV2 with TRBJ2-3; 15 bases align to TRBD2. The CDR3 extends over 19 amino acids. V trimming: 6 bases; J trimming: 2 bases; junction bases outside the gene matches: 12. Germline V gives CDR1 SNHLY, CDR2 FYNNEI. This CDR3 is CASSWTSGRARLATDTQYF. CDR3 nucleotides: TGTGCCAGCAGCTGGACTAGCGGGAGGGCCCGTCTAGCCACAGATACGCAGTATTTT.

The gene calls are TRBV25-1 and TRBJ1-2; TRBD1 is a possible D gene (6 bases). Trimming left V 5 bases short and J 6 bases short, with 13 bases between. CDR1 and CDR2 from the germline V gene are MGHDK and SYGVNS. The CDR3 totals 13 residues. The CDR3 loop reads CASSWTRGDGYTF. The CDR3 DNA reads TGTGCCAGCAGTTGGACCAGGGGTGATGGCTACACCTTC.

The J gene is TRBJ1-5, the V gene TRBV9; 7 bases match TRBD1. V gave up 3 bases and J gave up 0 bases; unmatched junction bases: 6. Germline values: CDR1 SGDLS, CDR2 YYNGEE. The CDR3 runs to 16 residues. CDR3 bases: TGTGCCAGCAGCGCCACAGGGGCGGGTAGCAATCAGCCCCAGCATTTT. This gives the protein CASSATGAGSNQPQHF. The full variable domain, in which reference TRBV9 and TRBJ1-5 provide the parts outside the CDR3, is DSGVTQTPKHLITATGQRVTLRCSPRSGDLSVYWYQQSLDQGLQFLIQYYNGEERAKGNILERFSAQQFPDLHSELNLSSLELGDSALYFCASSATGAGSNQPQHFGDGTRLSIL.

This clonotype appeared once. The chain has TRBV7-3 and TRBJ2-1; no clear D gene. Trimming cost V 3 bases and J 7 bases, with 10 bases left between them. Germline lookup yields CDR1 SGHTA and CDR2 FQGTGA. The CDR3 has 13 amino acids. The CDR3 bases are TGTGCCAGCAGCTTGACCACCTTAAATGAGCAGTTCTTC. Translating gives CASSLTTLNEQFF.

This chain joins TRBV20-1 and TRBJ1-5, with D possibly being TRBD1 (5 bases). Per the germline V gene, CDR1 is DFQATT and CDR2 is SNEGSKA (reference sequence). The V end was cut by 3 bases, the J end by 3 bases, with 9 bases between. The CDR3 has 13 residues. The CDR3 region is CSARGGYNQPQHF. The CDR3 coding sequence is TGCAGTGCTAGGGGGGGGTACAATCAGCCCCAGCATTTT.

The chain links TRBV4-2 to TRBJ2-7, with D hard to call. CDR1 LGHNA and CDR2 YNFKEQ come from the germline V gene. The V end was cut by 3 bases, the J end by 7 bases, with 7 bases between. The CDR3 totals 11 residues. The CDR3, as DNA: TGTGCCAGCAGCCAGGCTCAGGAGCAGTACTTC. Translating it yields CASSQAQEQYF.

This clonotype was counted only a few times. At one end, the junction sequence differs from germline, possibly due to a read error. The chain has TRBV18 and TRBJ2-5, with 7 bases lining up with TRBD1. The CDR3 has 13 residues. CDR1 is KGHSH and CDR2 is LQKENI in the germline V gene. CDR3 sequence reads: CASSPQGFETQYF. In nucleotides, the CDR3 is TGTGCCAGCTCCCCACAGGGGTTCGAGACCCAGTACTTC.

The chain links TRBV20-1 to TRBJ1-4; D uncertain. Germline CDR1 is DFQATT and CDR2 is SNEGSKA (reference sequence). V was cut by 1 base and J by 6 bases, with 6 bases left in between. The CDR3 loop spans 12 amino acids. The CDR3 reads CSARGGYEKLFF. The CDR3 DNA sequence: TGCAGTGCTAGAGGGGGATATGAAAAACTGTTTTTT.

This clonotype was detected once. This CDR3 is CASSARPNQETQYF. As DNA, the CDR3 is TGTGCCAGCAGCGCAAGACCAAACCAAGAGACCCAGTACTTC. This sequence joins TRBV9 and TRBJ2-5; no clear D. V lost 3 bases and J 0 bases, leaving 9 bases between the germline ends. This CDR3 contains 14 residues. Germline V gives CDR1 SGDLS, CDR2 YYNGEE.

This chain joins TRBV15 and TRBJ1-5; D is unresolved. V was trimmed by 1 base and J by 6 bases, leaving 10 bases between them. This CDR3 comprises 14 residues. The germline CDR1 and CDR2 sequences are LNHNV and YYDKDF (reference sequence). The CDR3 protein is CATSRVGSIQPQHF. CDR3 in DNA: TGTGCCACCAGCAGAGTAGGGTCCATTCAGCCCCAGCATTTT. Full variable domain (rest looked up from reference TRBV15 and TRBJ1-5): DAMVIQNPRYQVTQFGKPVTLSCSQTLNHNVMYWYQQKSSQAPKLLFHYYDKDFNNEADTPDNFQSRRPNTSFCFLDIRSPGLGDTAMYLCATSRVGSIQPQHFGDGTRLSIL.

This chain joins TRBV20-1 and TRBJ1-2; weak D call: TRBD1 (6 bases). Between the trimmed V and J ends, which lost 2 bases and 4 bases, there was a span of 17 bases. The CDR3 runs to 15 residues. Per the germline V gene, CDR1 is DFQATT and CDR2 is SNEGSKA (reference sequence). CDR3 coding DNA: TGCAGTGCTAGACGGGAGCCGGGGGCATCCTATGGCTACACCTTC. This codes for CSARREPGASYGYTF.

The chain is built from TRBV29-1 and TRBJ2-5, with 7 bases identical to TRBD2. This CDR3 has 11 residues. Germline V gene lookup returns CDR1 SQVTM and CDR2 ANQGSEA. With 8 bases clipped from V and 5 bases from J, the junction kept 5 bases outside the gene matches. DNA of the CDR3: TGCAGCCGGAGGGAGGGCGAGACCCAGTACTTC. Residues: CSRREGETQYF. Variable domain in full (rest from reference TRBV29-1 and TRBJ2-5): SAVISQKPSRDICQRGTSLTIQCQVDSQVTMMFWYRQQPGQSLTLIATANQGSEATYESGFVIDKFPISRPNLTFSTLTVSNMSPEDSSIYLCSRREGETQYFGPGTRLLVL.

The DNA for the CDR3 is TGCAGTGCTACGCCCGGGACTAGCGGGAGGCACGAGCAGTACTTC. Its translation: CSATPGTSGRHEQYF. The V gene is TRBV20-1, the J gene TRBJ2-7, with 15 bases identical to TRBD2. The germline V gene encodes CDR1 DFQATT and CDR2 SNEGSKA (reference sequence). The CDR3 consists of 15 residues. V gave up 4 bases and J gave up 5 bases; unmatched junction bases: 6.

The V call is TRBV30, the J call TRBJ2-1; 10 positions match TRBD2. The CDR3 length is 15 residues. Unmatched junction bases numbered 16, after V lost 3 bases and J lost 14 bases. Per the germline V gene, CDR1 is GTSNPN and CDR2 is SVGIG (reference sequence). The CDR3: CAWSAYFGLADTEFF. CDR3 bases: TGTGCCTGGAGCGCGTACTTTGGACTAGCGGATACGGAGTTCTTC.